This passage covers 14 T cell receptor beta chains from one sample sequenced in a study of CD8 T cells in Susac syndrome. An amount of RNA that ranged from roughly 0.5 to 1 ug was reverse transcribed with random hexamers. TCRdb processed the immunoSEQ multiplex PCR reads anew with MiXCR; each CDR3 protein has one entry. The repertoire has under 200,000 distinct CDR3 sequences, approximately 95% of them found once; the top ten carry approximately 0.12%. Sequencing used CD4+ T cells from PBMCs. The receptors here all came from a human donor with Susac syndrome.

The table lists this clonotype with a few counts. The rearrangement links TRBV3-1 to TRBJ2-2; no definite D call. Germline V CDR1 and CDR2: LGHDT, YNNKEL (reference sequence). V was pared by 0 bases and J by 5 bases, with 7 bases between. The CDR3 covers 14 residues. The CDR3 region has the DNA TGTGCCAGCAGCCAAGAAGTGGGTACCGGGGAGCTGTTTTTT. Amino acid sequence: CASSQEVGTGELFF.

V and J are TRBV28 and TRBJ1-5; D call uncertain. Germline CDR1 MDHEN, CDR2 SYDVKM. V was shortened by 5 bases and J by 7 bases, with 9 bases between the two germline ends. This CDR3 contains 12 residues. In DNA, the CDR3 is TGTGCCAGCAGTCTAAAGGACCAGCCCCAGCATTTT. It is translated as CASSLKDQPQHF.

This sequence joins TRBV4-3 and TRBJ2-7; D is unresolved. V gave up 6 bases and J gave up 3 bases, with 12 bases separating them. The germline V gene encodes CDR1 LGHNA and CDR2 YSLEER. The CDR3 is made up of 13 amino acids. The chain's CDR3 is CASRRRSNYEQYF. In DNA, the CDR3 is TGCGCCAGCAGGAGACGGTCGAACTACGAGCAGTACTTC.

The V gene is TRBV4-3, the J gene TRBJ2-6; 8 bases agree with TRBD1. The V gene end was trimmed by 0 bases and the J gene end by 1 base; junction bases not matched to a gene: 14. CDR1 is LGHNA, CDR2 YSLEER, per germline. This CDR3 is built from 21 residues. CDR3 in DNA: TGCGCCAGCAGCCAAGAACTTACGCCGTTGGACAGGGCTTCTGGGGCCAACGTCCTGACTTTC. Translation gives CASSQELTPLDRASGANVLTF.

This clonotype was found once. The chain has TRBV18 and TRBJ2-1, with 8 nucleotides matching TRBD1. The CDR3 has 15 residues. J was trimmed by 2 bases and V by 2 bases; bases with no gene match: 2. CDR1 is KGHSH, CDR2 LQKENI, per germline. CDR3 sequence: CASSPRTGPYNEQFF. In DNA form, the CDR3 reads TGTGCCAGCTCACCAAGGACAGGGCCCTACAATGAGCAGTTCTTC.

V gene TRBV19 combines with J gene TRBJ1-6, with 8 bases lining up with TRBD1. Germline lookup yields CDR1 LNHDA and CDR2 SQIVND (reference sequence). The CDR3 sequence is 16 residues long. The ends lost 3 bases at V and 10 bases at J; junction bases unmatched: 11. Here the CDR3 reads CASSIPDREGRSPLHF. CDR3 nucleotides: TGTGCCAGTAGTATTCCGGACAGGGAAGGACGGTCACCCCTCCACTTT.

V and J are TRBV2 and TRBJ1-1; D remains ambiguous. Per germline, CDR1 SNHLY and CDR2 FYNNEI. The V end lost 4 bases, the J end lost 2 bases, and 8 bases lay between the germline ends. CDR3 length: 13 amino acids. This CDR3 is CASSVLRNTEAFF. The CDR3 coding sequence is TGTGCCAGCAGTGTTCTCCGAAACACTGAAGCTTTCTTT. Variable domain in full (rest from reference TRBV2 and TRBJ1-1): EPEVTQTPSHQVTQMGQEVILRCVPISNHLYFYWYRQILGQKVEFLVSFYNNEISEKSEIFDDQFSVERPDGSNFTLKIRSTKLEDSAMYFCASSVLRNTEAFFGQGTRLTVV.

The rearrangement links TRBV11-2 to TRBJ2-5, with a tentative D call TRBD2 (7 bases). The CDR3 sequence is 14 residues long. The ends were cut back, 7 bases at V and 5 bases at J, with 17 bases in the middle. Germline V gene lookup returns CDR1 SGHAT and CDR2 FQNNGV. In DNA, the CDR3 is TGTGCCAGCACCCCGAGAAGGGGGGGGGAGACCCAGTACTTC. This sequence encodes CASTPRRGGETQYF.

The rearrangement joins TRBV30 to TRBJ1-6; D is perhaps TRBD1 (6 bases). The germline gives CDR1 GTSNPN, CDR2 SVGIG (reference sequence). With 4 bases removed from V and 8 bases from J, the gap between germline ends came to 12 bases. The CDR3 is 13 residues long. This chain's CDR3 is CAWITGCHSPLHF. The DNA for the CDR3 is TGTGCCTGGATAACAGGGTGCCATTCACCCCTCCACTTT.

The V gene is TRBV30, the J gene TRBJ2-3, with 11 bases aligning to TRBD2. This CDR3 spans 17 amino acids. The ends lost 0 bases at V and 2 bases at J; junction bases unmatched: 7. Per germline, CDR1 GTSNPN and CDR2 SVGIG (reference sequence). In DNA form, the CDR3 reads TGTGCCTGGAGTGTTACTAGCGGGGGATCTGCCACAGATACGCAGTATTTT. Its translation: CAWSVTSGGSATDTQYF.

The chain employs TRBV7-9 and TRBJ2-7; D gene unclear. This CDR3 has 13 residues. V was trimmed by 1 base and J by 6 bases, leaving 10 bases between them. CDR1 and CDR2 from the germline V gene are SEHNR and FQNEAQ (reference sequence). The DNA for the CDR3 is TGTGCCAGCAGCTTAGGCGAGCCGCGCGAGCAGTACTTC. Translating it yields CASSLGEPREQYF.

The rearrangement uses TRBV20-1 and TRBJ2-3, with a weak D call TRBD1 (6 bases). The CDR3 has 14 residues. The germline CDR1 and CDR2 sequences are DFQATT and SNEGSKA (reference sequence). Trimming shortened V by 1 base and J by 1 base, and 9 bases separated the two germline ends. The DNA for the CDR3 is TGCAGTGCTAGAGTCCGGACAGGCACAGATACGCAGTATTTT. Amino acids: CSARVRTGTDTQYF.

This chain connects TRBV29-1 to TRBJ2-4; D call uncertain. Germline V gene sequence: CDR1 SQVTM, CDR2 ANQGSEA. The CDR3 has 14 amino acids. Between the trimmed V and J ends, which lost 5 bases and 6 bases, there was a span of 17 bases. The CDR3 spells CSVRQWGLGNIQYF. The DNA for the CDR3 is TGCAGCGTTAGACAATGGGGATTGGGAAACATTCAGTACTTC.

This clonotype was observed once. The rearrangement links TRBV5-4 to TRBJ1-1, with D unresolved. CDR1 and CDR2 (germline): SGHNT, YYREEE (reference sequence). The CDR3 is 11 residues long. V was pared by 10 bases and J by 4 bases, with 11 bases between. The CDR3 is CAVGARTEAFF. Written as DNA, the CDR3 is TGTGCCGTCGGCGCCCGCACTGAAGCTTTCTTT.